This is a list of T cell receptor beta chains from one sample in a study of long-term antiretroviral therapy in people with HIV. Data came from immunoSEQ multiplex PCR; TCRdb stores just in-frame clones and leaves some out. The sample has around 12,000 clones; roughly four fifths are singletons. The material was unsorted PBMCs, obtained 0.5 years before starting antiretroviral therapy. These receptors were collected from a woman in her 40s with HIV. Each CDR3 is given with its conserved first and last residue. Fields, in order: CDR3 length, clone size, J gene, V gene, D gene, CDR3 DNA, CDR3 protein. D genes are given only for firm matches. Clone size is stated in some rows and not others, as once, few, many or a class when expanded.

15 | NA | TRBJ2-1 | TRBV28 | NA | TGTGCCAGCAGTTACTGGGGAGCGGGCTACAATGAGCAGTTCTTC | CASSYWGAGYNEQFF
15 | NA | TRBJ1-6 | TRBV5-1 | NA | TGCGCCAGCAGCTTGGCCGGGGCAGCCTATTCACCCCTCCACTTT | CASSLAGAAYSPLHF
15 | NA | TRBJ1-1 | TRBV5-1 | NA | TGCGCCAGCAGCTTACTGGGACACTTGAACACTGAAGCTTTCTTT | CASSLLGHLNTEAFF
17 | few | TRBJ1-6 | TRBV5-6 | NA | TGTGCCAGCAGCTTGGGTCCCTCGAGCTCCTATAATTCACCCCTCCACTTT | CASSLGPSSSYNSPLHF
16 | few | TRBJ2-1 | TRBV7-9 | TRBD1 | TGTGCCAGCACCTCCGGGACAGGGATAATTAGGAATGAGCAGTTCTTC | CASTSGTGIIRNEQFF
15 | NA | TRBJ1-6 | TRBV19 | TRBD1 | TGTGCCAGTACCACCCTGACAGGGGGTTACTCACCCCTCCACTTT | CASTTLTGGYSPLHF
14 | NA | TRBJ2-5 | TRBV10-2 | NA | TGCGCCAGCAGTGAGGGACAGCCGAGGGAGACCCAGTACTTC | CASSEGQPRETQYF
17 | NA | TRBJ1-1 | TRBV11-2 | TRBD1 | TGTGCCAGCAGCTTAGTTGAGACAGGGTACATGAACACTGAAGCTTTCTTT | CASSLVETGYMNTEAFF
16 | NA | TRBJ1-5 | TRBV2 | TRBD1 | TGTGCCAGCAGGGGGACAGTGGGCTATAGCAATCAGCCCCAGCATTTT | CASRGTVGYSNQPQHF
14 | NA | TRBJ2-7 | TRBV19 | TRBD1 | TGTGCCAGTAGTATAGGACAGGGAGACTACGAGCAGTACTTC | CASSIGQGDYEQYF
15 | NA | TRBJ2-7 | TRBV2 | NA | TGTGCCAGCAGTGAAGCGTATGGGAATTCCTACGAGCAGTACTTC | CASSEAYGNSYEQYF
15 | NA | TRBJ2-3 | TRBV2 | TRBD1 | TGTGCCAGCAGTGGGGGGACAGGGAGCACAGATACGCAGTATTTT | CASSGGTGSTDTQYF
13 | few | TRBJ1-1 | TRBV5-4 | TRBD1 | TGTGCCAGCAGCTTAGGGGGCAACACTGAAGCTTTCTTT | CASSLGGNTEAFF
15 | few | TRBJ1-5 | TRBV7-9 | TRBD1 | TGTGCCAGCAGCCCCTGGGACAGCCCCGGTCAGCCCCAGCATTTT | CASSPWDSPGQPQHF
14 | NA | TRBJ2-7 | TRBV6-5 | NA | TGTGCCAGCAGTTACCGCAGGGGTGGCTACGAGCAGTACTTC | CASSYRRGGYEQYF
13 | NA | TRBJ2-5 | TRBV5-4 | NA | TGTGCCAGCAGCTTGGGACAGTTAGAGACCCAGTACTTC | CASSLGQLETQYF
13 | NA | TRBJ2-1 | TRBV9 | NA | TGTGCCAGCAGCGTAGGGCTTGGCAATGAGCAGTTCTTC | CASSVGLGNEQFF
14 | NA | TRBJ1-3 | TRBV30 | TRBD1 | TGTGCCTGGATGGACAGGGGGCTTGGAAACACCATATATTTT | CAWMDRGLGNTIYF
14 | NA | TRBJ2-3 | TRBV10-3 | TRBD1 | TGTGCCATCAGTGGAGACAGGGGAGGAGATACGCAGTATTTT | CAISGDRGGDTQYF
15 | NA | TRBJ2-2 | TRBV4-2 | TRBD2 | TGTGCCAGCAGCCAGACTAGCGGGGAAGTCGGGGAGCTGTTTTTT | CASSQTSGEVGELFF
16 | NA | TRBJ2-5 | TRBV5-1 | TRBD2 | TGCGCCAGCAGCGGGGCCGGGACTAGGGGGAGGGAGACCCAGTACTTC | CASSGAGTRGRETQYF
12 | few | TRBJ2-7 | TRBV5-6 | NA | TGTGCCAGCAGCTTGACAACAGGAGAGCAGTACTTC | CASSLTTGEQYF
11 | NA | TRBJ1-3 | TRBV12-5 | NA | TGTGCTAGTGGTCCAGGAAACACCATATATTTT | CASGPGNTIYF
13 | NA | TRBJ1-4 | TRBV27 | NA | TGTGCCAGCAGTCCCCAGGGAATGGTTAAACTGTTTTTT | CASSPQGMVKLFF
13 | NA | TRBJ2-5 | TRBV5-8 | NA | TGTGCCAGCAGCTTGGCGGGTGTTGAGACCCAGTACTTC | CASSLAGVETQYF
13 | NA | TRBJ2-7 | TRBV11-2 | NA | TGTGCCAGCAGCTTAGGTTTCATCTACGAGCAGTACTTC | CASSLGFIYEQYF
14 | NA | TRBJ1-4 | TRBV30 | TRBD1 | TGTGCCTGGAGTGTGGGGACAGTAAATGAAAAACTGTTTTTT | CAWSVGTVNEKLFF
13 | NA | TRBJ1-1 | TRBV6-4 | NA | TGTGCCAGCAGTGTACAGGTGAACACTGAAGCTTTCTTT | CASSVQVNTEAFF
16 | NA | TRBJ1-5 | TRBV5-5 | NA | TGTGCCAGCAGCTTGAACAGGGCAAATAGCAATCAGCCCCAGCATTTT | CASSLNRANSNQPQHF
15 | NA | TRBJ2-1 | TRBV2 | TRBD1 | TGTGCCGGTCCACCAGGGGGCGACAGAAACAATGAGCAGTTCTTC | CAGPPGGDRNNEQFF
12 | NA | TRBJ1-2 | TRBV6-1 | NA | TGTGCCAGCAGTGAAGATGACTATGGCTACACCTTC | CASSEDDYGYTF
15 | once | TRBJ1-1 | TRBV5-1 | TRBD1 | TGCGCCAGCAGCTGGGAGGGGAGGACAGGGGCTGAAGCTTTCTTT | CASSWEGRTGAEAFF
14 | NA | TRBJ2-7 | TRBV7-2 | TRBD2 | TGTGCCAGCAGCTTCCTAGCGGGGGGCAACGAGCAGTACTTC | CASSFLAGGNEQYF
13 | NA | TRBJ1-1 | TRBV2 | NA | TGTGCCAGCTTGAGGGATCGGAACACTGAAGCTTTCTTT | CASLRDRNTEAFF